Here is one T cell receptor (beta chain) with its context. The antigen remains undetermined. With V trimmed by 4 bases and J by 2 bases, 5 bases remained unmatched. CDR1 and CDR2 (germline): SEHNR, FQNEAQ (reference sequence). This CDR3 is built from 16 residues. Noted treatment: some 19 received Ad26.COV2.S at low or high dose, single or two shots; 5 received placebo; per-sample allocation not given. Day 63 following the first vaccine or placebo injection was when the samples were taken. The data originate from a study of Ad26.COV2.S vaccination and SARS-CoV-2 variants. Study context: Ad26.COV2.S, an intramuscular injection, was given once or twice 56 days apart.

Regarding the study as a whole: In TCR breadth and depth analyses, total T cell responses may have been underestimated.

The data were produced by immunoSEQ multiplex PCR, yet TCRdb's version contains in-frame clones alone and is incomplete. The sample carries 350,000 to 450,000 clones, around 92% recorded once. The sequence came from a person aged 18-65 years who received the Ad26.COV2.S COVID-19 vaccine or a placebo. The input for sequencing was peripheral blood, taken in a trial of Ad26.COV2.S vaccine versus placebo. The chain is built from TRBV7-9 and TRBJ2-1; 10 bases agree with TRBD2. DNA of the CDR3: TGTGCCAGCAGCTCCCGGACTAGCGGAGCCTACAATGAGCAGTTCTTC. Translated, it gives CASSSRTSGAYNEQFF. The full variable domain, completed using reference TRBV7-9 and TRBJ2-1, is DTGVSQNPRHKITKRGQNVTFRCDPISEHNRLYWYRQTLGQGPEFLTYFQNEAQLEKSRLLSDRFSAERPKGSFSTLEIQRTEQGDSAMYLCASSSRTSGAYNEQFFGPGTRLTVL.